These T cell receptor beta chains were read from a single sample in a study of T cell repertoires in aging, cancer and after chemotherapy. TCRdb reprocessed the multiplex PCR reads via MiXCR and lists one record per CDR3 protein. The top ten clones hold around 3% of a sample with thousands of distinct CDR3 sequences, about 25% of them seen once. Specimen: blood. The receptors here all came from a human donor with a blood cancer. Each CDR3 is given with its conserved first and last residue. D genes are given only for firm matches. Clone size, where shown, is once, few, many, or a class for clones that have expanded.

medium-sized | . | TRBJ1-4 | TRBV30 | TGTGCCTGGAGTTACCAGGGCACTAATGAAAAACTGTTTTTT | CAWSYQGTNEKLFF
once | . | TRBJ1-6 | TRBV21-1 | TGTGCCAGCAGCATACGACAGTTCGAGGATTCACCCCTCCACTTT | CASSIRQFEDSPLHF
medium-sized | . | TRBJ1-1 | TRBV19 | TGTGCCAGTAGCCTTGCGACCGGCGTCGAAGCTTTCTTT | CASSLATGVEAFF
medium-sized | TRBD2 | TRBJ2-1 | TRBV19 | TGTGCCAGTAGTATGGGGCCCCCTAAGGCGGGGGCCTACAATGAGCAGTTCTTC | CASSMGPPKAGAYNEQFF
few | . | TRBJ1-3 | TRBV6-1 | TGTGCCAGCAGTGAAGCGCTGGTGCAGCTTTCATTCTCTGGAAACACCATATATTTT | CASSEALVQLSFSGNTIYF
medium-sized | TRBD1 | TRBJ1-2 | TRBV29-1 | TGCAGCGTTGGCGGGACAGCTAACTATGGCTACACCTTC | CSVGGTANYGYTF
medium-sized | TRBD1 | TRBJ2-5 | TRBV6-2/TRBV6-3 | TGTGCCAGCAGTCCCTGGAAGGGGGCCTACGAGACCCAGTACTTC | CASSPWKGAYETQYF
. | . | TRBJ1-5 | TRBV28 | TGTGCCAGCAGTTTGGGGACTATAGATAGCAATCAGCCCCAGCATTTT | CASSLGTIDSNQPQHF
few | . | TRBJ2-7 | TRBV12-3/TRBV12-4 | TGTGCCAGCAGCCCCCCGGACGCTCTTTACGAGCAGTACTTC | CASSPPDALYEQYF
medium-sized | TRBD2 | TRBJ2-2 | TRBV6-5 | TGTGCCAGCAGTTACTCGAGTAGCGGGGGGGCCAAGTACACCGGGGAGCTGTTTTTT | CASSYSSSGGAKYTGELFF
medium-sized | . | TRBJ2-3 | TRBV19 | TGTGCCAGTAGTAATTCGGCAGATACGCAGTATTTT | CASSNSADTQYF
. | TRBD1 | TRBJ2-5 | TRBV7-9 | TGTGCCAGCAGCTTACAACAGGGACAGTTCCAAGAGACCCAGTACTTC | CASSLQQGQFQETQYF
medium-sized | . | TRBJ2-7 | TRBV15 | TGTGCCACCAGCGGGACATTACAGGCGGCCCGCTACGAGCAGTACTTC | CATSGTLQAARYEQYF
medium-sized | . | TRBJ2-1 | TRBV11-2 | TGTGCCAGCAGCCCTGTAGGAAGCGAGTCTCTGGTGGGTGAGCAGTTCTTC | CASSPVGSESLVGEQFF
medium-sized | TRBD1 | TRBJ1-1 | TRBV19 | TGTGCCAGTAGTGAATATCCGGGACAGGGGTTTTTTGAAGCTTTCTTT | CASSEYPGQGFFEAFF
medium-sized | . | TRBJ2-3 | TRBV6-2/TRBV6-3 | TGTGCCAGCACCAACACAGATACGCAGTATTTT | CASTNTDTQYF
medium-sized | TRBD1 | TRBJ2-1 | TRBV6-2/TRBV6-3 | TGTGCCAGCAGTTCCGGGACAGGGGGCTTCGATGAGCAGTTCTTC | CASSSGTGGFDEQFF
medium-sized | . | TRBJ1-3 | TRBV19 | TGTGCCAGTAGTATGCAATCGTCCGGGACCATATATTTT | CASSMQSSGTIYF
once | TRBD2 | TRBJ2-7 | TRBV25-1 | TGTGCCAGCAGTGATAACGGGCTAGCGGGAGCGGCCCACGAGCAGTACTTC | CASSDNGLAGAAHEQYF
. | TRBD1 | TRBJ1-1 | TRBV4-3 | TGCGCCAGCAGCCAAGAGGGGGGACAGCTGGCTTTCTTT | CASSQEGGQLAFF
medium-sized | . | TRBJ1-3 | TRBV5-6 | TGTGCCAGCAAGTTTGGCTCTGGAAACACCATATATTTT | CASKFGSGNTIYF
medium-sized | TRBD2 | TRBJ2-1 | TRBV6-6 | TGTGCCAGCAGGCGAAGACTAGCGGGACGTCCCAGTGCCTACAATGAGCAGTTCTTC | CASRRRLAGRPSAYNEQFF
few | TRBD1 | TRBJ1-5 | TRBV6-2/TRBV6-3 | TGTGCCAGCAGTCGACAGGGGAGCTATAGCAATCAGCCCCAGCATTTT | CASSRQGSYSNQPQHF
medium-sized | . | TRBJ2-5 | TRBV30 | TGTGCCGGAATACAGAGGGAAGGGGAGACCCAGTACTTC | CAGIQREGETQYF